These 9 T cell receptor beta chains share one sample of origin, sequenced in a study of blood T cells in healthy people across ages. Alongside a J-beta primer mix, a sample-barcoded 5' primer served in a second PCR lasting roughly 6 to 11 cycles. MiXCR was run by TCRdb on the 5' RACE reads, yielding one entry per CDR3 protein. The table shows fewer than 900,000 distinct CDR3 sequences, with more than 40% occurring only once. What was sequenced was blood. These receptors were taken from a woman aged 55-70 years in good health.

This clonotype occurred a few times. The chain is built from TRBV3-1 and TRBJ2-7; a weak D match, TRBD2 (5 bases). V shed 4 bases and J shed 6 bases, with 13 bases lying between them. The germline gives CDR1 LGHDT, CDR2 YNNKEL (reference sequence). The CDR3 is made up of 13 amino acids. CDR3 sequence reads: CASSRSTGIEQYF. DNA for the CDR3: TGTGCCAGCAGCCGGTCGACCGGGATCGAGCAGTACTTC.

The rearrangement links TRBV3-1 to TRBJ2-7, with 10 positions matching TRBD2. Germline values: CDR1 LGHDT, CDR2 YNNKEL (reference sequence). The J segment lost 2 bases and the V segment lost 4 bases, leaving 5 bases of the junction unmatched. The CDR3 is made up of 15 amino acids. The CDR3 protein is CASSRQAGGPYEQYF. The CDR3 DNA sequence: TGTGCCAGCAGCCGACAAGCGGGGGGGCCCTACGAGCAGTACTTC.

This CDR3 is CASSFDLGPSTQYF. CDR3 bases: TGCGCCAGCAGCTTCGACTTGGGGCCAAGTACGCAGTATTTT. The rearrangement links TRBV5-1 to TRBJ2-3; perhaps TRBD1 as D (5 bases). The CDR3 loop spans 14 amino acids. Germline V gives CDR1 SGHRS, CDR2 YFSETQ. The V gene lost 2 bases and the J gene lost 8 bases, with 15 bases spanning the gap.

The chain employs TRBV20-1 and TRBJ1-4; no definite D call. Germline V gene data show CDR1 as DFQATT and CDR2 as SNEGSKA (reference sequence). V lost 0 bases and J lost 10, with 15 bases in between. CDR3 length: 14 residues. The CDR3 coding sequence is TGCAGTGCTAGAGACCCCCGGGAGGGAACAAAACTGTTTTTT. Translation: CSARDPREGTKLFF.

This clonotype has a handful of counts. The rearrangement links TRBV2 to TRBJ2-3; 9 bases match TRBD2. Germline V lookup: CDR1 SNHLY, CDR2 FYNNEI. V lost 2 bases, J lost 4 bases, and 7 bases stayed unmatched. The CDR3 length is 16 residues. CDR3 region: CASSERGLAVPDTQYF. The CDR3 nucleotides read TGTGCCAGCAGTGAACGGGGACTAGCAGTCCCAGATACGCAGTATTTT.

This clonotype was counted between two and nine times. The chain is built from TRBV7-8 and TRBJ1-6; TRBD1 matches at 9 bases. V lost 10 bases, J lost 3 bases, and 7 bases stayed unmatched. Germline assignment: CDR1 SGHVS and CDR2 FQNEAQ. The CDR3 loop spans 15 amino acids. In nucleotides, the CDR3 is TGTGCCACCAGGGACAGGGCCGACTATAATTCACCCCTCCACTTT. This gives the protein CATRDRADYNSPLHF.

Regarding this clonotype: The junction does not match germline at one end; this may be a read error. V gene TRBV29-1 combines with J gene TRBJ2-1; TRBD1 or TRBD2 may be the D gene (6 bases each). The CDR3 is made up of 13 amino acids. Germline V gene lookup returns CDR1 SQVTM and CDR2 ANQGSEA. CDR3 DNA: TGTAGCGTTGAGTCCGGGGGACAAGAGGCCCAGTTCTTC. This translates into CSVESGGQEAQFF.

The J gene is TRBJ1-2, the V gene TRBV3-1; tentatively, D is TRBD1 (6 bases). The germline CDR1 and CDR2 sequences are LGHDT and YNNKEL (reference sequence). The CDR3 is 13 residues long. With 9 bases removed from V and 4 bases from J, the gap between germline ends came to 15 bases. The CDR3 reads CASQGPLLYGYTF. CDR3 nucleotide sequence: TGTGCCAGTCAGGGGCCTTTACTCTATGGCTACACCTTC.

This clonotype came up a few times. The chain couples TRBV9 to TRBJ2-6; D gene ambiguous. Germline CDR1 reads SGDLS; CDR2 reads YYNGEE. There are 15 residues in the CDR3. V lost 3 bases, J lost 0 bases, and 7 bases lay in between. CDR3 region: CASSAQSSGANVLTF. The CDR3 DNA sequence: TGTGCCAGCAGCGCACAGAGCTCTGGGGCCAACGTCCTGACTTTC.